This T cell receptor beta chain was sequenced in a study of blood T cell repertoires in COVID-19. The length of the CDR3 is 12 residues. V lost 4 bases and J lost 8, with 11 bases in between. Per germline, CDR1 SGHVS and CDR2 FNYEAQ. Clones were sequenced by immunoSEQ multiplex PCR, and TCRdb holds only the in-frame ones, with some missing. The table has 180,000 or so clones, 85% to 90% seen once. The chain is built from TRBV7-6 and TRBJ1-1; the D gene is possibly TRBD1 (5 bases). The sample comprised peripheral blood. The TCR sequence derives from a man aged 18 to 29 with acute or convalescent COVID-19. The CDR3 bases are TGTGCCAGCAGCTCGCTGGACAAAGAAGCTTTCTTT. It yields the protein CASSSLDKEAFF.